A selection of T cell receptor beta chains follows, all from one sample in a study of preoperative IRX-2 immunotherapy in early breast cancer. Sequencing was performed with immunoSEQ multiplex PCR; in TCRdb, only in-frame clones are kept and a portion is missing. Of around 29,000 clones listed, under 90% were seen once; the top ten hold about 3.2%. Specimen collection occurred from a patient treated with IRX-2 immunotherapy. These receptors all stem from a human donor with breast cancer. The CDR3 runs from the conserved cysteine through the conserved F or W. Each record gives: J gene, V gene, clone size, D gene, CDR3 DNA, CDR3 protein. A D gene is named only where the DNA matches it firmly. Clone size is given for some rows only: seen once, a few or many times, or a class if the clone is expanded.

>TRBJ1-1|TRBV7-4|-|-
TGTGCCAGCAGCTGGGGAGAGAACACTGAAGCTTTCTTT
CASSWGENTEAFF
>TRBJ1-1|TRBV5-1|-|TRBD1
TGCGCCAGCAGCCCGAGGACAGGGGGGGGCACTGAAGCTTTCTTT
CASSPRTGGGTEAFF
>TRBJ1-4|TRBV5-1|-|TRBD1
TGCGCCAGCAGCAAAGGGGGCGTAAAGGAAAAACTGTTTTTT
CASSKGGVKEKLFF
>TRBJ1-3|TRBV18|few|-
TGTGCCAGCTCAAAAGAGGCCCTTTCTGGAAACACCATATATTTT
CASSKEALSGNTIYF
>TRBJ1-1|TRBV11-3|-|-
TGTGCCAGCAGCTTAGATCCGGTGGTGTTGGAGTACACTGAAGCTTTCTTT
CASSLDPVVLEYTEAFF
>TRBJ2-5|TRBV6-8|-|-
TGTGCCAGCAGTTACTCGTCCTTCGAGACCCAGTACTTC
CASSYSSFETQYF
>TRBJ1-1|TRBV6-8|-|-
TGTGCCAGCAGTCTTCTGAGGGGCACTGAAGCTTTCTTT
CASSLLRGTEAFF
>TRBJ1-5|TRBV6-8|-|-
TGTGCCAGCAGTTCCGGGTCCTACAATCAGCCCCAGCATTTT
CASSSGSYNQPQHF
>TRBJ1-1|TRBV28|-|-
TGTGCCAGCAGGAGTCATAGGGGTAGGACTGAAGCTTTCTTT
CASRSHRGRTEAFF
>TRBJ2-3|TRBV5-1|-|-
TGCGCCAGCAGCCCGGGCGTTTGGGGGGGCAACACAGATACGCAGTATTTT
CASSPGVWGGNTDTQYF
>TRBJ1-6|TRBV30|few|TRBD1
TGTGCCTGGAGTGTGGGACAGGGTATGTCTCTCCACTTT
CAWSVGQGMSLHF
>TRBJ1-2|TRBV11-3|-|-
TGTGCCAGCAGCCCCAAGAAGGGAACGGATGGCTACACCTTC
CASSPKKGTDGYTF
>TRBJ1-1|TRBV18|few|-
TGTGCCAGCTCACCATTTATCAGGGAAGGGACTGAAGCTTTCTTT
CASSPFIREGTEAFF
>TRBJ1-2|TRBV11-3|few|TRBD1
TGTGCCAGCAGCTCTGCAGGGGGAAACTATGGCTACACCTTC
CASSSAGGNYGYTF
>TRBJ2-4|TRBV7-6|once|-
TGTGCCAGCAGCTTGGATCAGGGGATGGGGGACATTCAGTACTTC
CASSLDQGMGDIQYF
>TRBJ1-2|TRBV19|-|TRBD1
TGTGCCAGTATAGGGGGCGGCTATGGCTACACCTTC
CASIGGGYGYTF
>TRBJ2-5|TRBV11-3|-|TRBD1
TGTGCCAGCAGCTACCGGACAGGCCAAGAGACCCAGTACTTC
CASSYRTGQETQYF
>TRBJ2-7|TRBV15|few|-
TGTGCCACCAGCAGAACAGGGTTCCCCTACGAGCAGTACTTC
CATSRTGFPYEQYF
>TRBJ1-4|TRBV11-3|-|TRBD1
TGTGCCAGCAGCCCGACAGGGTGGGATGAAAAACTGTTTTTT
CASSPTGWDEKLFF
>TRBJ1-2|TRBV19|-|-
TGTGCCAGTAGTATATTCGGACAGAACTATGGCTACACCTTC
CASSIFGQNYGYTF
>TRBJ1-5|TRBV11-3|-|-
TGTGCCAGCAGCTCATCAGGGGCCAATCAGCCCCAGCATTTT
CASSSSGANQPQHF
>TRBJ2-5|TRBV11-3|-|TRBD1
TGTGCCAGCAGCTACGGCCGGGACAGTCAAGAGACCCAGTACTTC
CASSYGRDSQETQYF
>TRBJ2-2|TRBV6-8|-|-
TGTGCCATCAGTGTTCCGGGGGACGGGGAGCTGTTTTTT
CAISVPGDGELFF
>TRBJ1-4|TRBV11-3|-|TRBD1
TGTGCCAGCAGCTTGGTTTGGGGACAGGGGGGTGAAAAACTGTTTTTT
CASSLVWGQGGEKLFF
>TRBJ1-5|TRBV9|-|-
TGTGCCAGCCGGGAGGGGAGTCAGCCCCAGCATTTT
CASREGSQPQHF
>TRBJ2-5|TRBV6-8|-|-
TGTGCCAGCAGTGGCATACGGAGGAGGGCGGGGACCCAGTACTTC
CASSGIRRRAGTQYF
>TRBJ2-7|TRBV19|-|-
TGTGCCAGTAGTAGAAACAGGGATTCCTACGAGCAGTACTTC
CASSRNRDSYEQYF
>TRBJ2-7|TRBV23-1|-|-
TGCGCCAGCAGCTCCGGGACGGAGGACGGCGAGCAGTACTTC
CASSSGTEDGEQYF